The 18 T cell receptor beta chains reported below all come from one sample, sequenced in a study of shared clonotypes between healthy human individuals. Generated by immunoSEQ multiplex PCR, the TCRdb table keeps only in-frame clones and is missing some. The sample includes 2,500,000 or so clones, around 90% of them seen just once. What was sequenced was naive CD4+ T cells sorted from blood. This sample's subset: CD45RA+ positively selected. These receptors originate from a man in his late teens or twenties in good health.

CDR3 coding DNA: TGTGCCAGCAGTGCCCCAGGGGAAAAACTGTTTTTT. This translates into CASSAPGEKLFF. This chain joins TRBV6-6 and TRBJ1-4, with a tentative D call TRBD1 (5 bases). Trimming took 5 bases from V and 8 from J, leaving 9 bases between them. The CDR3 loop spans 12 amino acids. The germline gives CDR1 MNHNY, CDR2 SVGAGI (reference sequence).

This clone was observed once. This chain links TRBV5-3 with TRBJ1-1, with D maybe TRBD1 (5 bases). TRBV5-3 is flagged as an ORF with uncertain function. The CDR3 extends over 17 amino acids. V was clipped by 4 bases and J by 1 base, with 20 bases between them. Here the CDR3 reads CARSELSRGRQNTEAFF. The CDR3 coding sequence is TGTGCCAGAAGCGAGCTATCAAGGGGACGCCAGAACACTGAAGCTTTCTTT.

This chain uses TRBV9 with TRBJ2-3; no firm D call. The CDR3 has 17 residues. Per the germline V gene, CDR1 is SGDLS and CDR2 is YYNGEE. V was cut by 2 bases and J by 1 base, with 17 bases left in between. In DNA, the CDR3 is TGTGCCAGCAGCGTTGGTACCCGCGTCAGTGGCACAGATACGCAGTATTTT. This gives the protein CASSVGTRVSGTDTQYF. Filled out from reference TRBV9 and TRBJ2-3, the complete variable domain reads DSGVTQTPKHLITATGQRVTLRCSPRSGDLSVYWYQQSLDQGLQFLIQYYNGEERAKGNILERFSAQQFPDLHSELNLSSLELGDSALYFCASSVGTRVSGTDTQYFGPGTRLTVL.

The chain uses TRBV30 and TRBJ1-2; tentative D call: TRBD1 (6 bases). Germline loops: CDR1 GTSNPN, CDR2 SVGIG (reference sequence). The CDR3 extends over 14 amino acids. The ends were cut back, 6 bases at V and 0 bases at J, with 14 bases in the middle. DNA of the CDR3: TGTGCCTGTATCCCGGACAGCGCTAACTATGGCTACACCTTC. Amino acid sequence: CACIPDSANYGYTF.

V and J are TRBV6-1 and TRBJ1-2; 8 bases agree with TRBD1. After removal of 6 bases from V and 7 bases from J, the junction contained 4 bases not matched to a gene. The CDR3 totals 12 residues. Germline assignment: CDR1 MNHNS and CDR2 SASEGT. DNA for the CDR3: TGTGCCAGCAGACGGACAGGGTCTGGCTACACCTTC. Its translation: CASRRTGSGYTF.

The chain links TRBV11-2 to TRBJ1-2; D is perhaps TRBD1 (6 bases). The germline V gene has CDR1 SGHAT and CDR2 FQNNGV. The CDR3 is made up of 14 amino acids. Trimming shortened V by 0 bases and J by 7 bases, and 12 bases separated the two germline ends. This CDR3 reads CASSLDRGSGGYTF. CDR3 DNA sequence: TGTGCCAGCAGCTTAGACAGGGGAAGTGGTGGCTACACCTTC.

The J gene is TRBJ2-1, the V gene TRBV18, with 11 bases matching TRBD1. The ends lost 0 bases at V and 5 bases at J; junction bases unmatched: 3. Germline loops: CDR1 KGHSH, CDR2 LQKENI. This CDR3 region has 16 residues. The CDR3 DNA sequence: TGTGCCAGCTCACCACCAGGGACAGGGGGGAACAATGAGCAGTTCTTC. Protein product: CASSPPGTGGNNEQFF.

This chain connects TRBV20-1 to TRBJ1-1; D is undetermined. Germline V gives CDR1 DFQATT, CDR2 SNEGSKA (reference sequence). V was pared by 6 bases and J by 2 bases, with 7 bases between. The length of the CDR3 is 11 residues. The CDR3 bases are TGCAGTGCCGAAGATAACACTGAAGCTTTCTTT. This gives the protein CSAEDNTEAFF.

This sequence joins TRBV19 and TRBJ2-7, with 8 bases matching TRBD1. CDR1 is LNHDA, CDR2 SQIVND, per germline (reference sequence). V trimming: 7 bases; J trimming: 1 base; junction bases outside the gene matches: 6. The CDR3 length is 14 residues. CDR3 sequence reads: CASTQTGDSYEQYF. Written as DNA, the CDR3 is TGTGCCAGTACCCAGACAGGGGATTCCTACGAGCAGTACTTC.

J is TRBJ2-2 and V is TRBV25-1; D remains unclear. Germline V gene sequence: CDR1 MGHDK, CDR2 SYGVNS. V lost 3 bases to trimming and J lost 6 bases, with 5 bases between them. The CDR3 contains 12 residues. CDR3 nucleotides: TGTGCCAGCAGTGACGGTCCCGGGGAGCTGTTTTTT. Translated: CASSDGPGELFF.

The V gene is TRBV28, the J gene TRBJ2-5; 9 nucleotides agree with TRBD1. Germline V CDR1 and CDR2: MDHEN, SYDVKM. This CDR3 has 17 amino acids. The ends lost 2 bases at V and 5 bases at J; junction bases unmatched: 12. In DNA, the CDR3 is TGTGCCAGCAGTTTAAGGCCGGGACAGGGATCATGGGAGACCCAGTACTTC. Its protein product is CASSLRPGQGSWETQYF.

The rearrangement uses TRBV28 and TRBJ2-3; 10 nucleotides align to TRBD2. V dropped 4 bases and J dropped 4; count of bases not matched to a gene: 5. CDR3 length: 15 amino acids. Germline CDR1 reads MDHEN; CDR2 reads SYDVKM. CDR3 sequence: CASSSPGLASDTQYF. The CDR3 DNA sequence: TGTGCCAGCAGTTCCCCGGGACTAGCGTCAGATACGCAGTATTTT. Full variable domain (remainder filled in from reference TRBV28 and TRBJ2-3): DVKVTQSSRYLVKRTGEKVFLECVQDMDHENMFWYRQDPGLGLRLIYFSYDVKMKEKGDIPEGYSVSREKKERFSLILESASTNQTSMYLCASSSPGLASDTQYFGPGTRLTVL.

The gene calls are TRBV5-1 and TRBJ2-1; 10 nucleotides match TRBD2. The CDR3 contains 18 residues. Losses at the gene ends were 0 bases for V and 2 bases for J; bases not matched to a gene: 8. From germline, CDR1 is SGHRS and CDR2 YFSETQ. CDR3 in amino acids: CASSLAPVAGGTYNEQFF. The CDR3 DNA reads as TGCGCCAGCAGCTTGGCCCCCGTAGCGGGAGGAACCTACAATGAGCAGTTCTTC.

The V call is TRBV27, the J call TRBJ1-5, with D unclear. Trimming took off 2 bases at V and 0 bases at J, with 8 bases between the two ends. Germline CDR1 is MNHEY and CDR2 is SMNVEV (reference sequence). CDR3 size: 15 residues. The CDR3 DNA reads as TGTGCCAGCAGTTTACGCAGCAATAGCAATCAGCCCCAGCATTTT. The encoded protein is CASSLRSNSNQPQHF.

This chain links TRBV5-6 with TRBJ2-5, with D perhaps matching TRBD1 (5 bases). CDR1 SGHDT and CDR2 YYEEEE come from the germline V gene. Trimming removed 4 bases at V and 5 bases at J, with 21 bases between. CDR3 length equals 16 residues. For the CDR3, the DNA is TGTGCCAGCAGCCCGGACATGGGGCTGGGTTTGGAGACCCAGTACTTC. This encodes CASSPDMGLGLETQYF.

The rearrangement joins TRBV6-1 to TRBJ1-5; possibly TRBD1 for D (6 bases). This CDR3 spans 17 amino acids. CDR1 is MNHNS and CDR2 is SASEGT in the germline V gene. The ends were cut back, 1 base at V and 3 bases at J, with 16 bases in the middle. For the CDR3, the DNA is TGTGCCAGCAGTGAAGAGGGAGGACAGTTCCTCAATCAGCCCCAGCATTTT. It yields the protein CASSEEGGQFLNQPQHF.

This clone was seen only once. The rearrangement links TRBV28 to TRBJ1-2; unclear D gene. Germline V gene lookup returns CDR1 MDHEN and CDR2 SYDVKM. V lost 10 bases and J 2 bases, leaving 14 bases between the germline ends. The CDR3 runs 13 residues. The CDR3 region is CATARGGNYGYTF. CDR3 DNA: TGTGCCACCGCTCGGGGAGGGAACTATGGCTACACCTTC.

This clone was counted once. The V gene is TRBV2, the J gene TRBJ1-1, with D possibly matching TRBD1 (5 bases). Germline CDR1 and CDR2: SNHLY and FYNNEI. V dropped 2 bases and J dropped 0 bases, with 16 bases sitting between them. The length of the CDR3 is 17 residues. The CDR3 coding sequence is TGTGCCAGCAGTGAAATCGGTTGGGACGGTCTGAACACTGAAGCTTTCTTT. Its protein product is CASSEIGWDGLNTEAFF.